Sequencing of this T cell receptor beta chain was carried out in a study of T cell responses to AZD1222 COVID-19 vaccine. Assay: immunoSEQ multiplex PCR; the TCRdb copy retains only in-frame clones and omits some. The table has tens of thousands of clones, 80% to 95% seen once; the top ten hold 3.1%. Remarks on this clone: Its antigen is still unknown.

It was second doses at about 4 or about 12 weeks that were pooled. Study results and caveats: In a largely white British group with more females than males, clonal diversity was possibly underestimated. Breadth and depth of Spike-specific TCRs rose after two AZD1222 doses.

The CDR3 contains 16 residues. V was clipped by 0 bases and J by 2 bases, with 12 bases between them. Germline values: CDR1 SGHDT, CDR2 YYEEEE. The source material was peripheral blood, sampled 28 days after the second AZD1222 dose. This chain connects TRBV5-6 to TRBJ1-5; D is undetermined. The source of this sequence is an adult who received the AZD1222 COVID-19 vaccine. The CDR3, as DNA: TGTGCCAGCAGCTTGGAAAGGGAAGGCGGCAATCAGCCCCAGCATTTT. Encoded protein: CASSLEREGGNQPQHF.